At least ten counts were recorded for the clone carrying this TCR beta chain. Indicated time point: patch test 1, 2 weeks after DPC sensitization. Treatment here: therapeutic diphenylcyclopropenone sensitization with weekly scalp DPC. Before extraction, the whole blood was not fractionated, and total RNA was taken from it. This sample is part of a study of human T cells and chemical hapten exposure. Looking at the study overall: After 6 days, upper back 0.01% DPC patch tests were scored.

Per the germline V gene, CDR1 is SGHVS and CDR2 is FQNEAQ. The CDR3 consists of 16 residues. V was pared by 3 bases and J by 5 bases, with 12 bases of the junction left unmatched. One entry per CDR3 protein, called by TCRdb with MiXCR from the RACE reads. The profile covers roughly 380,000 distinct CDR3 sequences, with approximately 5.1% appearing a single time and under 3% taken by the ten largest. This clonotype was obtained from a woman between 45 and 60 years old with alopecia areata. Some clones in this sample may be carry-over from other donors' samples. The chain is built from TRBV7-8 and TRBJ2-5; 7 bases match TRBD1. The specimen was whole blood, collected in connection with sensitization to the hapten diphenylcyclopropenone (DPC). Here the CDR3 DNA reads TGTGCCAGCAGCTTTTCCCGGGACAGCGGCGAGGAGACCCAGTACTTC. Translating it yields CASSFSRDSGEETQYF. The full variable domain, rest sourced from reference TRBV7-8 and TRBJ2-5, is GAGVSQSPRYKVAKRGQDVALRCDPISGHVSLFWYQQALGQGPEFLTYFQNEAQLDKSGLPSDRFFAERPEGSVSTLKIQRTQQEDSAVYLCASSFSRDSGEETQYFGPGTRLLVL.